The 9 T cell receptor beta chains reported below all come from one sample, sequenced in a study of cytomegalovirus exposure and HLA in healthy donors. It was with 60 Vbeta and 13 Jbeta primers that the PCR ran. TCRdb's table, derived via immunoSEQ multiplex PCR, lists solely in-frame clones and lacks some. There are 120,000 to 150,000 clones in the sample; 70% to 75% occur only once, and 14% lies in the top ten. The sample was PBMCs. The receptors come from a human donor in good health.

The chain's CDR3 is CATSRDQRDEATQYF. The DNA of the CDR3 is TGTGCCACCAGCAGAGATCAGCGGGATGAGGCGACCCAGTACTTC. The V gene is TRBV15, the J gene TRBJ2-5, with 7 bases lining up with TRBD2. The CDR3 spans 15 residues. V shed 0 bases and J 7 bases; nucleotides not matched to a gene: 8. Germline V gene data show CDR1 as LNHNV and CDR2 as YYDKDF (reference sequence).

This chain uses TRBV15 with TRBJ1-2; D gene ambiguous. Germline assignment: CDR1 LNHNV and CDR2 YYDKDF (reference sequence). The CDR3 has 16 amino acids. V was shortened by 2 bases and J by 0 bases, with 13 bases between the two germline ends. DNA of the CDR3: TGTGCCACCAGCAGAAATTATCAGATTCCTAACTATGGCTACACCTTC. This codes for CATSRNYQIPNYGYTF.

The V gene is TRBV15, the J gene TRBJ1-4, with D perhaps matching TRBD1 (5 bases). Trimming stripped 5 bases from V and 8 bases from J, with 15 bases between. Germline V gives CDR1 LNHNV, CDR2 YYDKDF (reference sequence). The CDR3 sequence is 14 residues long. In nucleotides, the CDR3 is TGTGCCACCAGCTCGCGACAGCTGGAGGAAAAACTGTTTTTT. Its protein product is CATSSRQLEEKLFF. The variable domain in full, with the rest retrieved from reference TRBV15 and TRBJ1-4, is DAMVIQNPRYQVTQFGKPVTLSCSQTLNHNVMYWYQQKSSQAPKLLFHYYDKDFNNEADTPDNFQSRRPNTSFCFLDIRSPGLGDTAMYLCATSSRQLEEKLFFGSGTQLSVL.

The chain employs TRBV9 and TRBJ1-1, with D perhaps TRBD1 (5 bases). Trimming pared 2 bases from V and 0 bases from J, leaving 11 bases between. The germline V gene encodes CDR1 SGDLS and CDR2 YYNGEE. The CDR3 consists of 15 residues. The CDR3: CASSVGGWMNTEAFF. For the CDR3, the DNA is TGTGCCAGCAGCGTGGGGGGTTGGATGAACACTGAAGCTTTCTTT.

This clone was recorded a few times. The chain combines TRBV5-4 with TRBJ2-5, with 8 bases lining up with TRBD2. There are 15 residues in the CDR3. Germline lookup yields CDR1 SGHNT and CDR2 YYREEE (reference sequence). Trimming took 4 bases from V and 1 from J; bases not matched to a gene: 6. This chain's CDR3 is CASSTGGGFQETQYF. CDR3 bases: TGTGCCAGCAGCACCGGGGGGGGTTTCCAAGAGACCCAGTACTTC.

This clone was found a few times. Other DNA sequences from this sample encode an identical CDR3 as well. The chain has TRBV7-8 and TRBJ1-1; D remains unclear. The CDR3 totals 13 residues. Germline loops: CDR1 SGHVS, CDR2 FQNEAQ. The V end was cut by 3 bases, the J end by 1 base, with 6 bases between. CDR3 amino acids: CASSFRGNTEAFF. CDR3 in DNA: TGTGCCAGCAGCTTCCGGGGGAACACTGAAGCTTTCTTT.

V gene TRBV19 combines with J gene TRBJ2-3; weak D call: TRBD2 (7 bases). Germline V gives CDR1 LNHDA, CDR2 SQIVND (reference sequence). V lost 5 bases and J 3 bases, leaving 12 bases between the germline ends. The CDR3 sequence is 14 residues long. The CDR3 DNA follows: TGTGCCAGTAGTGGGGGGGGCTGGACAGATACGCAGTATTTT. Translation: CASSGGGWTDTQYF.

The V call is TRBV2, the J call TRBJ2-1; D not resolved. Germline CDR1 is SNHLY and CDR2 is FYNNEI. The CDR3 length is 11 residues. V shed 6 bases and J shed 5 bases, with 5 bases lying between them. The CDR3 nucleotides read TGTGCCAGCAGGCCAGACAATGAGCAGTTCTTC. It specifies CASRPDNEQFF.

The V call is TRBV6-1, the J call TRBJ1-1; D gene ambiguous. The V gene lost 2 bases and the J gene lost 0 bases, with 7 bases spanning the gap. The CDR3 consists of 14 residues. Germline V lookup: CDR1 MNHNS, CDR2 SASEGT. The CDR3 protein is CASSERGMNTEAFF. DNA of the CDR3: TGTGCCAGCAGTGAACGGGGTATGAACACTGAAGCTTTCTTT.